The 29 T cell receptor beta chains listed next were all sequenced from one sample in a study of human T cells and chemical hapten exposure. Each CDR3 protein is one row after TCRdb ran MiXCR on the 5' RACE reads. This sample has under 150,000 distinct CDR3 sequences, with roughly a fifth found just once. The starting material, unfractionated whole blood, was used for total RNA extraction. These receptors were collected from a human donor in good health.

This clonotype was seen a handful of times. The V and J genes are TRBV6-5 and TRBJ1-2; D gene unclear. This CDR3 is 13 amino acids long. Between the trimmed V and J ends, which lost 6 bases and 3 bases, there was a span of 11 bases. Germline V CDR1 and CDR2: MNHEY, SVGAGI. CDR3 DNA: TGTGCCAGCAGCCCGGGGTCCGACTATGGCTACACCTTC. Translated: CASSPGSDYGYTF.

This clonotype occurred a few times. The chain couples TRBV5-4 to TRBJ1-1; D remains unclear. The CDR3 spans 15 residues. V was pared by 1 base and J by 1 base, with 11 bases between. Germline V gives CDR1 SGHNT, CDR2 YYREEE (reference sequence). CDR3 in amino acids: CASSLFPNANTEAFF. The CDR3 coding sequence is TGTGCCAGCAGCTTGTTTCCGAACGCGAACACTGAAGCTTTCTTT. Full variable domain (missing parts from reference TRBV5-4 and TRBJ1-1): ETGVTQSPTHLIKTRGQQVTLRCSSQSGHNTVSWYQQALGQGPQFIFQYYREEENGRGNFPPRFSGLQFPNYSSELNVNALELDDSALYLCASSLFPNANTEAFFGQGTRLTVV.

The chain has TRBV28 and TRBJ1-2; D uncertain. This CDR3 has 15 residues. Germline CDR1 and CDR2: MDHEN and SYDVKM. The germline V and J ends were trimmed by 8 bases and 0 bases, with 16 bases remaining between them. The chain's CDR3 is CASCAHTQANYGYTF. The CDR3 DNA reads TGTGCCAGCTGCGCCCATACTCAAGCTAACTATGGCTACACCTTC.

This clonotype appeared a few times. The V call is TRBV10-3, the J call TRBJ2-1, with 11 bases lining up with TRBD2. There are 15 residues in the CDR3. Trimming took 4 bases from V and 8 from J; bases not matched to a gene: 7. The V gene's germline CDR1 is ENHRY and CDR2 SYGVKD. CDR3 amino acids: CAISGGTSGGDEQFF. CDR3 in DNA: TGTGCCATCAGTGGGGGGACTAGCGGAGGGGATGAGCAGTTCTTC.

This clonotype was seen a handful of times. The chain recombines TRBV7-9 with TRBJ1-1; D is uncertain. Trimming left V 0 bases short and J 0 bases short, with 11 bases between. This CDR3 has 16 amino acids. Germline V gene sequence: CDR1 SEHNR, CDR2 FQNEAQ (reference sequence). The CDR3 protein is CASSLANRPLNTEAFF. For the CDR3, the DNA is TGTGCCAGCAGCTTAGCCAACCGACCCTTGAACACTGAAGCTTTCTTT.

This clonotype showed up just a few times. The chain recombines TRBV7-3 with TRBJ2-7; 11 nucleotides line up with TRBD2. The V gene end was trimmed by 5 bases and the J gene end by 5 bases; junction bases not matched to a gene: 8. This CDR3 has 15 residues. CDR1 is SGHTA, CDR2 FQGTGA, per germline. In DNA form, the CDR3 reads TGTGCCAGCAGCATCGTAGCGGGAGGGCCTAACGAGCAGTACTTC. Translated, it gives CASSIVAGGPNEQYF. The full variable domain, in which reference TRBV7-3 and TRBJ2-7 provide the parts outside the CDR3, is GAGVSQTPSNKVTEKGKYVELRCDPISGHTALYWYRQSLGQGPEFLIYFQGTGAADDSGLPNDRFFAVRPEGSVSTLKIQRTERGDSAVYLCASSIVAGGPNEQYFGPGTRLTVT.

This chain uses TRBV5-1 with TRBJ2-3; 7 nucleotides align to TRBD2. In germline, CDR1 is SGHRS, CDR2 YFSETQ. This CDR3 is built from 16 residues. J was trimmed by 4 bases and V by 1 base; bases with no gene match: 9. CDR3 amino acids: CASSLPSGEGADTQYF. CDR3 nucleotides: TGCGCCAGCAGCTTGCCTAGCGGCGAAGGGGCAGATACGCAGTATTTT. Full variable domain (remainder filled in from reference TRBV5-1 and TRBJ2-3): KAGVTQTPRYLIKTRGQQVTLSCSPISGHRSVSWYQQTPGQGLQFLFEYFSETQRNKGNFPGRFSGRQFSNSRSEMNVSTLELGDSALYLCASSLPSGEGADTQYFGPGTRLTVL.

This chain connects TRBV7-8 to TRBJ2-6; D remains ambiguous. Germline CDR1 and CDR2: SGHVS and FQNEAQ. The CDR3 totals 13 residues. V lost 7 bases and J 1 base, leaving 5 bases between the germline ends. In nucleotides, the CDR3 is TGTGCCAGCAAAAGATCTGGGGCCAACGTCCTGACTTTC. It yields the protein CASKRSGANVLTF.

The CDR3 protein is CASSRSAGPSGNTQYF. In DNA, the CDR3 is TGTGCCAGCAGTCGTTCAGCGGGGCCGTCGGGGAATACGCAGTATTTT. The chain links TRBV6-5 to TRBJ2-3; 7 nucleotides align to TRBD2. Germline lookup yields CDR1 MNHEY and CDR2 SVGAGI. The CDR3 runs to 16 residues. The J segment lost 7 bases and the V segment lost 5 bases, leaving 15 bases of the junction unmatched.

This chain connects TRBV20-1 to TRBJ1-1, with D hard to call. Trimming stripped 0 bases from V and 0 bases from J, with 8 bases between. Germline CDR1 reads DFQATT; CDR2 reads SNEGSKA (reference sequence). The CDR3 has 14 amino acids. In DNA form, the CDR3 reads TGCAGTGCTAGAGATGCCAGAATGAACACTGAAGCTTTCTTT. As protein: CSARDARMNTEAFF.

This clonotype has more than one count but fewer than ten. This rearrangement joins TRBV5-4 to TRBJ1-2; D not certain. The CDR3 sequence is 15 residues long. Looked up from germline, CDR1 is SGHNT and CDR2 is YYREEE (reference sequence). The ends were cut back, 4 bases at V and 1 base at J, with 14 bases in the middle. CDR3 coding DNA: TGTGCCAGCAGCCCCATGACCGCCTATAACTATGGCTACACCTTC. It translates to CASSPMTAYNYGYTF.

The gene calls are TRBV4-2 and TRBJ1-4, with TRBD1 matching over 7 bases. CDR1 and CDR2 from the germline V gene are LGHNA and YNFKEQ. This CDR3 region has 17 residues. With 0 bases clipped from V and 4 bases from J, the junction kept 8 bases outside the gene matches. In DNA, the CDR3 is TGTGCCAGCAGCCAAGAACAAATGGGACAGTTTAATGAAAAACTGTTTTTT. It codes for CASSQEQMGQFNEKLFF.

The CDR3 nucleotides read TGTGCCAGCTCACCGTCTAGCGGGAGGGCCGGGTACAATGAGCAGTTCTTC. Encoded protein: CASSPSSGRAGYNEQFF. The rearrangement joins TRBV18 to TRBJ2-1, with 12 positions matching TRBD2. Germline V gene sequence: CDR1 KGHSH, CDR2 LQKENI. The CDR3 has 17 residues. V shed 3 bases and J 4 bases; nucleotides not matched to a gene: 7.

The rearrangement links TRBV6-2 or TRBV6-3 to TRBJ1-1; no reliable D call. Germline V gene data show CDR1 as MNHEY and CDR2 as SVGEGT. CDR3 length equals 12 residues. The V end was cut by 5 bases, the J end by 7 bases, with 11 bases between. CDR3 sequence: CASSEMGIEAFF. The CDR3, as DNA: TGTGCCAGCAGTGAAATGGGTATTGAAGCTTTCTTT.

This clonotype showed up many times. The chain carries TRBV7-2 and TRBJ1-1; 7 bases line up with TRBD1. CDR3 size: 13 residues. Germline CDR1 is SGHTA and CDR2 is FQGNSA. Trimming took 4 bases from V and 5 from J; bases not matched to a gene: 4. The CDR3 DNA sequence: TGTGCCAGCAGCTCTTCAGGGGGGACTGAAGCTTTCTTT. Amino acids: CASSSSGGTEAFF.

As DNA, the CDR3 is TGTGCCAGCTCATCACTAAGCGAGGGATCCAACACTGAAGCTTTCTTT. Its translation is CASSSLSEGSNTEAFF. This sequence joins TRBV18 and TRBJ1-1, with D uncertain. Germline assignment: CDR1 KGHSH and CDR2 LQKENI. CDR3 length: 16 amino acids. Trimming pared 5 bases from V and 2 bases from J, leaving 18 bases between.

The V call is TRBV3-1, the J call TRBJ2-7; D is uncertain. This CDR3 spans 15 amino acids. From germline, CDR1 is LGHDT and CDR2 YNNKEL (reference sequence). The V and J ends lost 2 bases and 3 bases respectively, with 14 bases between them. CDR3 in DNA: TGTGCCAGCAGCCAACACGCGGACCGCAACTACGAGCAGTACTTC. Protein: CASSQHADRNYEQYF.

This clonotype was counted between two and nine times. This chain connects TRBV28 to TRBJ2-7; D not resolved. The V end lost 7 bases, the J end lost 2 bases, and 15 bases lay between the germline ends. CDR3 length: 14 residues. The germline V gene encodes CDR1 MDHEN and CDR2 SYDVKM. CDR3 coding DNA: TGTGCCAGCACCCTCATCAGAAATGCCTACGAGCAGTACTTC. It is translated as CASTLIRNAYEQYF. Drawing the rest from reference TRBV28 and TRBJ2-7, the complete variable domain is DVKVTQSSRYLVKRTGEKVFLECVQDMDHENMFWYRQDPGLGLRLIYFSYDVKMKEKGDIPEGYSVSREKKERFSLILESASTNQTSMYLCASTLIRNAYEQYFGPGTRLTVT.

V gene TRBV7-2 combines with J gene TRBJ2-5, with D possibly matching TRBD2 (5 bases). Germline V CDR1 and CDR2: SGHTA, FQGNSA. The CDR3 runs to 12 residues. The V gene lost 4 bases and the J gene lost 9 bases, with 12 bases spanning the gap. The CDR3 here is CASSSRTGAQYF. CDR3 sequence (DNA): TGTGCCAGCAGCTCCCGGACTGGGGCCCAGTACTTC.

The table lists this clonotype with a few counts. The V call is TRBV20-1, the J call TRBJ1-5; D might be TRBD1 (6 bases). The CDR3 consists of 15 residues. Trimming left V 4 bases short and J 5 bases short, with 18 bases between. Germline values: CDR1 DFQATT, CDR2 SNEGSKA (reference sequence). The CDR3, as DNA: TGCAGTGCTACCCCTTTAGGGGGAAGGCATCAGCCCCAGCATTTT. Translating gives CSATPLGGRHQPQHF.

The CDR3 DNA follows: TGCAGCGTTGACGGGGGCGGCTCCTACAATGAGCAGTTCTTC. Its translation is CSVDGGGSYNEQFF. The gene calls are TRBV29-1 and TRBJ2-1; possibly TRBD1 or TRBD2 for D (6 bases each). The CDR3 has 14 amino acids. The germline V gene has CDR1 SQVTM and CDR2 ANQGSEA. V was cut by 3 bases and J by 0 bases, with 9 bases left in between.

This chain uses TRBV25-1 with TRBJ2-3; D gene unclear. Trimming took 5 bases from V and 4 from J, leaving 13 bases between them. Germline V gene sequence: CDR1 MGHDK, CDR2 SYGVNS. The CDR3 consists of 14 residues. CDR3: CASSSPLWPDTQYF. The CDR3 coding sequence is TGTGCCAGCAGTTCCCCCTTGTGGCCAGATACGCAGTATTTT.

This clonotype was seen a handful of times. The chain joins TRBV25-1 to TRBJ1-1; the match to TRBD1 covers 8 bases. The CDR3 has 14 amino acids. The V gene's germline CDR1 is MGHDK and CDR2 SYGVNS. V dropped 6 bases and J dropped 0; count of bases not matched to a gene: 3. CDR3 residues: CASRGTGMNTEAFF. In DNA form, the CDR3 reads TGTGCCAGCAGGGGGACAGGCATGAACACTGAAGCTTTCTTT.

This clonotype was observed a handful of times. The gene calls are TRBV5-1 and TRBJ1-4, with TRBD1 matching 9 bases. The CDR3 sequence is 15 residues long. CDR1 SGHRS and CDR2 YFSETQ come from the germline V gene. The junction had 4 bases not matched to a gene; V was cut back by 0 bases and J by 7 bases. The CDR3 region has the DNA TGCGCCAGCAGCTTGGGCGGGACAGGGCGTGAAAAACTGTTTTTT. The encoded protein is CASSLGGTGREKLFF.

The rearrangement uses TRBV10-3 and TRBJ2-5; 7 bases agree with TRBD1. Trimming at V came to 8 bases and at J to 5 bases, leaving 8 bases not matched to a gene. CDR1 and CDR2 from the germline V gene are ENHRY and SYGVKD. The CDR3 sequence is 13 residues long. As DNA, the CDR3 is TGTGCCATCGCGAACAGGGGCCCCGAGACCCAGTACTTC. Encoded protein: CAIANRGPETQYF.

This clonotype was seen only a few times. The chain employs TRBV6-1 and TRBJ2-4; 8 bases are shared with TRBD2. The CDR3 runs 15 residues. V was pared by 8 bases and J by 2 bases, with 8 bases of the junction left unmatched. Germline assignment: CDR1 MNHNS and CDR2 SASEGT. CDR3 DNA sequence: TGTGCCAGCGTGCGCCGGGAGGGAACCAAAAACATTCAGTACTTC. Encoded protein: CASVRREGTKNIQYF.

This clonotype was seen a few times. The V and J genes are TRBV29-1 and TRBJ2-3; 13 bases align to TRBD2. The germline V gene encodes CDR1 SQVTM and CDR2 ANQGSEA. CDR3 size: 15 residues. V shed 6 bases, J shed 4 bases, and the junction held 7 bases outside the gene matches. DNA for the CDR3: TGCAGCGTCTCATGGACTAGCGGGAGTGCAGATACGCAGTATTTT. It codes for CSVSWTSGSADTQYF.

The table lists this clonotype with a few counts. The chain uses TRBV5-1 and TRBJ2-3; D remains unclear. Germline loops: CDR1 SGHRS, CDR2 YFSETQ. The CDR3 spans 14 residues. V dropped 3 bases and J dropped 2 bases, with 10 bases sitting between them. In DNA form, the CDR3 reads TGCGCCAGCAGCTCAAGCCAGGCCACAGATACGCAGTATTTT. Translation gives CASSSSQATDTQYF.

This chain connects TRBV27 to TRBJ2-7; TRBD1 or TRBD2 may be the D gene (5 bases each). The germline V gene encodes CDR1 MNHEY and CDR2 SMNVEV (reference sequence). The V and J ends lost 1 base and 4 bases respectively, with 14 bases between them. CDR3 length equals 15 residues. CDR3 bases: TGTGCCAGCAGTTTATATCAGGGCTCGGGATACGAGCAGTACTTC. Translated: CASSLYQGSGYEQYF.